This passage covers 8 T cell receptor beta chains from one sample sequenced in a study of beta chain features in type 1 diabetes. As every portion of the isolated RNA was reverse transcribed, the sequencing read expressed TCRB transcripts. Measured with immunoSEQ multiplex PCR; TCRdb has only the in-frame clones, and not every one. The sample yields under 300,000 clones, about 30% seen once. The sequencing sample was made of central memory CD4+ T cells from blood. The receptor source for this set is a man aged 25 to 40 in good health.

The J gene is TRBJ2-1, the V gene TRBV7-2; D uncertain. Germline lookup yields CDR1 SGHTA and CDR2 FQGNSA. Trimming removed 5 bases at V and 3 bases at J, with 17 bases between. This CDR3 contains 16 residues. This CDR3 reads CASSPKWRIGYNEQFF. CDR3 DNA sequence: TGTGCCAGCAGCCCAAAGTGGAGAATTGGCTACAATGAGCAGTTCTTC.

This CDR3 is CASSSGTSGREDYEQYF. The CDR3 region has the DNA TGTGCCAGCAGCTCCGGGACTAGCGGGAGGGAGGATTACGAGCAGTACTTC. The chain links TRBV7-9 to TRBJ2-7; 16 nucleotides match TRBD2. The length of the CDR3 is 17 residues. The germline V gene has CDR1 SEHNR and CDR2 FQNEAQ (reference sequence). The junction had 7 bases not matched to a gene; V was cut back by 4 bases and J by 4 bases.

The chain couples TRBV10-3 to TRBJ2-1; 8 nucleotides line up with TRBD2. This CDR3 region has 14 residues. The V and J ends lost 6 bases and 7 bases, in that order; junction bases with no gene match: 8. The germline CDR1 and CDR2 sequences are ENHRY and SYGVKD. The CDR3 nucleotides read TGTGCCATCAGGGAGACTAGCGCTGGAAATGAGCAGTTCTTC. Residues: CAIRETSAGNEQFF.

The rearrangement joins TRBV7-9 to TRBJ2-5, with 7 bases aligning to TRBD1. The CDR3 contains 14 residues. The germline V gene encodes CDR1 SEHNR and CDR2 FQNEAQ (reference sequence). V lost 7 bases, J lost 1 base, and 6 bases stayed unmatched. In DNA form, the CDR3 reads TGTGCCAGCACCCATAGGGGGCCCCAAGAGACCCAGTACTTC. This sequence encodes CASTHRGPQETQYF.

A few counts support this clone. This chain links TRBV7-8 with TRBJ2-1; unclear D gene. V dropped 3 bases and J dropped 6 bases, with 6 bases sitting between them. The CDR3 extends over 12 amino acids. Per the germline V gene, CDR1 is SGHVS and CDR2 is FQNEAQ. CDR3 nucleotides: TGTGCCAGCAGCTTTAACGGCAATGAGCAGTTCTTC. It codes for CASSFNGNEQFF.

The table lists this clone with a few counts. This rearrangement joins TRBV18 to TRBJ2-1, with a weak D call TRBD2 (6 bases). The CDR3 contains 15 residues. Germline-derived CDR1 and CDR2 are KGHSH and LQKENI. The germline V and J ends were trimmed by 4 bases and 6 bases, with 16 bases remaining between them. CDR3 coding DNA: TGTGCCAGCTCACTGGTGACAGCCGGGGGCAATGAGCAGTTCTTC. It specifies CASSLVTAGGNEQFF.

V is TRBV4-3 and J is TRBJ2-3, with 7 bases lining up with TRBD2. The CDR3 has 17 residues. V gave up 1 base and J gave up 0 bases; unmatched junction bases: 7. Germline values: CDR1 LGHNA, CDR2 YSLEER. In DNA, the CDR3 is TGCGCCAGCAGCCAAGTAGCAGCGGGACTCAGCACAGATACGCAGTATTTT. It translates to CASSQVAAGLSTDTQYF.

This clone was seen only a few times. This chain links TRBV4-1 with TRBJ2-1, with 8 bases matching TRBD1. CDR1 MGHRA and CDR2 YSYEKL come from the germline V gene. The ends lost 0 bases at V and 9 bases at J; junction bases unmatched: 7. The CDR3 spans 15 residues. The CDR3 nucleotides read TGCGCCAGCAGCCAAGAAGGACAGGGCTTGGCTGAGCAGTTCTTC. Protein: CASSQEGQGLAEQFF.